This T cell receptor beta chain is from a study of regulatory T cells in long-lasting Graves disease. Study-wide points: The number of shared public clonotypes was higher in persistent patients (fewer than 3,000) than new patients (roughly 970). Limited samples may have lowered accuracy.

CDR1 and CDR2 from the germline V gene are SGHRS and YFSETQ. This CDR3 region has 16 residues. The V end lost 4 bases, the J end lost 6 bases, and 19 bases lay between the germline ends. Time point defined: newly diagnosed GD, antithyroid drugs for less than 3 months. After RNA was extracted from PBMCs, the TCR library was made from it. In building TCR beta libraries, iRepertoire HTBI primers were used together with Arm-PCR of CDR3 regions. TCRdb redid the calling of the multiplex PCR reads with MiXCR, one entry per CDR3 protein. Here the sample spans around 480,000 distinct CDR3 sequences, roughly 16% being singletons. As concerns this clonotype: Its antigen is currently unknown.

These same data were also listed under a study on T cells in Graves' hyperthyroidism and ophthalmopathy.

The sample was peripheral blood mononuclear cells (PBMCs), taken at new diagnosis, from a patient treated with antithyroid drugs. The clonotype was recovered from a woman aged 40 to 65 with Graves disease. V and J are TRBV5-1 and TRBJ2-2; a possible D gene is TRBD1 (6 bases). CDR3 region: CASSQVSTGSAGELFF. The CDR3 DNA follows: TGCGCCAGCAGCCAAGTGTCTACAGGGTCGGCCGGGGAGCTGTTTTTT.